This TCR beta chain appears in the sequencing data of a study of blood T cell repertoires in COVID-19. The wider study: From T cells, B-cell-depleted T cells, or PBMCs came the material, which was cDNA or gDNA.

Trimming removed 5 bases at V and 5 bases at J, with 18 bases between. This CDR3 is 15 amino acids long. Germline V gene sequence: CDR1 SGHTA, CDR2 FQGNSA. Repertoires were generated with immunoSEQ multiplex PCR, while TCRdb's copy carries only in-frame clones and drops some. This sample yields under 200,000 clones, of which roughly 83% are seen a single time; 4.4% belongs to the top ten. This clone has only one observation. The chain uses TRBV7-2 and TRBJ1-1; the D is unclear. The sample consisted of PBMCs or T cells enriched from blood (not recorded which). The sequence was obtained from a woman aged 45-60 years who had recovered from COVID-19. CDR3 in DNA: TGTGCCAGCAGCCCCATCATGAGATATGAAACTGAAGCTTTCTTT. Encoded protein: CASSPIMRYETEAFF.